The 20 T cell receptor beta chains in this list originate from one sample, sequenced in a study of T-cell reconstitution after alpha-beta-depleted transplantation in children. Unique molecular identifiers were incorporated during preparation of the TCRbeta library. TCRdb recomputed calls from the PCR reads with MiXCR, one row per CDR3 protein. The profile covers 800,000 to 1,000,000 distinct CDR3 sequences, with roughly 31% appearing a single time and more than 25% taken by the ten largest. The sequences come from PBMCs, mostly from graft donor cells, collected 360 days after TCRalphabeta/CD19-depleted stem cell transplant. Receptor source: a boy less than two years old who had a stem cell transplant for SCID, so the T cells may come from the graft donor.

V usage is TRBV4-1 and J usage is TRBJ1-2, with a tentative D call TRBD1 (5 bases). V shed 0 bases and J shed 8 bases, with 16 bases lying between them. The germline gives CDR1 MGHRA, CDR2 YSYEKL. The CDR3 sequence is 15 residues long. DNA of the CDR3: TGCGCCAGCAGCCAAGACGGCCCTCGTGGGGGAGGCTACACCTTC. It translates to CASSQDGPRGGGYTF.

This clonotype was seen a few times. The V call is TRBV12-3 or TRBV12-4, the J call TRBJ2-2; TRBD2 is a possible D gene (5 bases). The length of the CDR3 is 14 residues. Trimming took 3 bases from V and 7 from J, leaving 12 bases between them. The CDR3 protein is CASSFFIGGGELFF. The CDR3 DNA reads TGTGCCAGCAGTTTCTTTATCGGAGGCGGGGAGCTGTTTTTT.

The DNA for the CDR3 is TGTGCCAGCAGTGAGACTAGCGGGGGCACAGATACGCAGTATTTT. This codes for CASSETSGGTDTQYF. This chain connects TRBV4-2 to TRBJ2-3; 11 bases match TRBD2. Germline V gene sequence: CDR1 LGHNA, CDR2 YNFKEQ. The V gene end was trimmed by 6 bases and the J gene end by 1 base; junction bases not matched to a gene: 3. There are 15 residues in the CDR3.

This chain links TRBV20-1 with TRBJ2-3; D is ambiguous. The CDR3 sequence is 14 residues long. V was cut by 6 bases and J by 1 base, with 14 bases left in between. Germline V CDR1 and CDR2: DFQATT, SNEGSKA (reference sequence). The CDR3 DNA is TGCAGTGCCCCCGGCAGGACCGGCACAGATACGCAGTATTTT. Protein product: CSAPGRTGTDTQYF.

The J gene is TRBJ2-3, the V gene TRBV7-3; TRBD2 is a possible D gene (6 bases). In germline, CDR1 is SGHTA, CDR2 FQGTGA. There are 13 residues in the CDR3. Trimming cost V 2 bases and J 8 bases, with 11 bases left between them. The CDR3, as DNA: TGTGCCAGCAGCTTATTGGTGGGGGGTACGCAGTATTTT. Amino acid sequence: CASSLLVGGTQYF.

The CDR3 reads CASSSTGQGHYEQYF. The CDR3 DNA reads as TGCGCCAGCAGCTCAACGGGACAGGGCCACTACGAGCAGTACTTC. The chain uses TRBV5-1 and TRBJ2-7, with 9 bases matching TRBD1. The V gene's germline CDR1 is SGHRS and CDR2 YFSETQ. With V trimmed by 3 bases and J by 3 bases, 7 bases remained unmatched. This CDR3 is built from 15 residues.

The gene calls are TRBV5-1 and TRBJ2-7; D might be TRBD2 (6 bases). The V and J ends lost 2 bases and 4 bases respectively, with 19 bases between them. Germline CDR1 is SGHRS and CDR2 is YFSETQ. This CDR3 contains 16 residues. The CDR3 loop reads CASSLGTVYGQYEQYF. The CDR3 DNA reads TGCGCCAGCAGCTTAGGGACTGTTTACGGGCAATACGAGCAGTACTTC. Combining the CDR3 with reference TRBV5-1 and TRBJ2-7 gives the whole variable domain KAGVTQTPRYLIKTRGQQVTLSCSPISGHRSVSWYQQTPGQGLQFLFEYFSETQRNKGNFPGRFSGRQFSNSRSEMNVSTLELGDSALYLCASSLGTVYGQYEQYFGPGTRLTVT.

This rearrangement joins TRBV28 to TRBJ1-2, with D perhaps matching TRBD1 (6 bases). Germline V lookup: CDR1 MDHEN, CDR2 SYDVKM. The length of the CDR3 is 13 residues. Trimming pared 6 bases from V and 8 bases from J, leaving 16 bases between. The CDR3 DNA is TGTGCCAGCAGATTTACAGGGTTTGGAGGCTACACCTTC. It is translated as CASRFTGFGGYTF.

The table lists this clonotype with a few counts. The chain is built from TRBV5-1 and TRBJ2-1; TRBD1 agrees at 9 bases. Losses at the gene ends were 5 bases for V and 5 bases for J; bases not matched to a gene: 8. The CDR3 has 15 amino acids. Germline V gives CDR1 SGHRS, CDR2 YFSETQ. The CDR3 here is CASRRDREPNNEQFF. In DNA, the CDR3 is TGCGCCAGCAGGCGGGACAGGGAACCGAACAATGAGCAGTTCTTC.

The rearrangement links TRBV11-3 to TRBJ2-4; possible D gene TRBD1, 6 bases. The CDR3 extends over 13 amino acids. The germline CDR1 and CDR2 sequences are SGHNT and YENEEA. The germline V and J ends were trimmed by 5 bases and 7 bases, with 12 bases remaining between them. The CDR3 spells CASSQGKGNIQYF. DNA of the CDR3: TGTGCCAGCAGCCAGGGGAAAGGGAACATTCAGTACTTC.

The CDR3 region is CASSSQGQPRRTGELFF. The CDR3 coding sequence is TGTGCCAGCAGCAGCCAGGGACAGCCCCGTAGGACCGGGGAGCTGTTTTTT. This chain links TRBV7-9 with TRBJ2-2, with 7 bases lining up with TRBD1. The germline gives CDR1 SEHNR, CDR2 FQNEAQ (reference sequence). This CDR3 comprises 17 residues. The ends lost 5 bases at V and 5 bases at J; junction bases unmatched: 14.

The genes are TRBV20-1 and TRBJ2-4; 8 nucleotides match TRBD1. CDR1 and CDR2 from the germline V gene are DFQATT and SNEGSKA (reference sequence). V lost 8 bases and J lost 5; bases outside the gene matches: 14. This CDR3 region has 15 residues. CDR3 coding DNA: TGCAGTTCCGCCCAGGGCAGGGGGCTTGAAAACATTCAGTACTTC. Its protein is CSSAQGRGLENIQYF.

This clonotype was counted only a few times. V and J are TRBV7-2 and TRBJ1-1; D ambiguous. This CDR3 is 14 amino acids long. With 3 bases removed from V and 4 bases from J, the gap between germline ends came to 12 bases. The germline gives CDR1 SGHTA, CDR2 FQGNSA. The DNA of the CDR3 is TGTGCCAGCAGCTTCGGACCGGAGGGCACTGAAGCTTTCTTT. It codes for CASSFGPEGTEAFF.

Worth noting for this clonotype: Mismatch with germline at one junction end may stem from a read error. The chain recombines TRBV20-1 with TRBJ2-3, with 14 bases fitting TRBD2. The CDR3 is 16 residues long. Per the germline V gene, CDR1 is DFQATT and CDR2 is SNEGSKA (reference sequence). The CDR3 DNA follows: TGCAGTGCTCTAATTCCGACTAGCGGGGGGGAAGATACGCAGAATTTT. This gives the protein CSALIPTSGGEDTQNF.

The chain combines TRBV5-6 with TRBJ2-1; TRBD2 agrees at 9 bases. The trim removed 0 bases at V and 2 bases at J, leaving 3 bases unmatched. Germline loops: CDR1 SGHDT, CDR2 YYEEEE. This CDR3 is 16 amino acids long. CDR3 in amino acids: CASSLERGDPYNEQFF. Here the CDR3 DNA reads TGTGCCAGCAGCTTGGAGCGGGGGGACCCCTACAATGAGCAGTTCTTC.

V and J are TRBV20-1 and TRBJ2-2, with TRBD2 as a possible D gene (6 bases). Germline V gene lookup returns CDR1 DFQATT and CDR2 SNEGSKA (reference sequence). The length of the CDR3 is 16 residues. V lost 5 bases, J lost 0 bases, and 16 bases lay in between. The CDR3 DNA is TGCAGTGCTCAAATCCGGGGGACGGCGAACACCGGGGAGCTGTTTTTT. Encoded protein: CSAQIRGTANTGELFF.

The chain carries TRBV15 and TRBJ1-1, with TRBD1 matching 8 bases. Germline trimming cut 0 bases from V and 0 bases from J; bases unmatched to any gene: 6. This CDR3 contains 17 residues. CDR1 and CDR2 from the germline V gene are LNHNV and YYDKDF (reference sequence). CDR3 loop: CATSRDVDRDLNTEAFF. In nucleotides, the CDR3 is TGTGCCACCAGCAGAGATGTGGACAGGGACCTGAACACTGAAGCTTTCTTT. Based on the CDR3 plus reference TRBV15 and TRBJ1-1, the full variable domain is DAMVIQNPRYQVTQFGKPVTLSCSQTLNHNVMYWYQQKSSQAPKLLFHYYDKDFNNEADTPDNFQSRRPNTSFCFLDIRSPGLGDTAMYLCATSRDVDRDLNTEAFFGQGTRLTVV.

In its sample, this clonotype was seen a few times. The chain recombines TRBV20-1 with TRBJ2-1; D is uncertain. This CDR3 is 11 amino acids long. V dropped 3 bases and J dropped 6 bases, with 6 bases sitting between them. Per the germline V gene, CDR1 is DFQATT and CDR2 is SNEGSKA (reference sequence). The CDR3 DNA reads TGCAGTGCTAGGCAGACCAATGAGCAGTTCTTC. As protein: CSARQTNEQFF.

The genes are TRBV29-1 and TRBJ2-1, with 12 bases lining up with TRBD1. Germline trimming cut 7 bases from V and 7 bases from J; bases unmatched to any gene: 8. The CDR3 contains 14 residues. The germline V gene encodes CDR1 SQVTM and CDR2 ANQGSEA. DNA of the CDR3: TGCAGCGGCCTTACGGGACAGGGGGCGAATGAGCAGTTCTTC. It specifies CSGLTGQGANEQFF.

The rearrangement uses TRBV10-3 and TRBJ2-3; 7 nucleotides line up with TRBD1. J was trimmed by 2 bases and V by 4 bases; bases with no gene match: 6. CDR1 and CDR2 (germline): ENHRY, SYGVKD. The CDR3 consists of 15 residues. CDR3 sequence reads: CAISGRTGFTDTQYF. In DNA form, the CDR3 reads TGTGCCATCAGTGGGAGGACAGGCTTCACAGATACGCAGTATTTT.